This T cell receptor beta chain was profiled in a study of graft-versus-host responses after intestinal transplantation. Study overall: Induction using anti-thymocyte globulin, followed by tacrolimus and steroids for roughly 3 years, was given to all recipients.

Profiled with immunoSEQ multiplex PCR; TCRdb holds only in-frame clones, not every one. Among over 9,000 clones listed, roughly 90% were seen once. Trimming took off 3 bases at V and 3 bases at J, with 11 bases between the two ends. The CDR3 extends over 14 amino acids. Looked up from germline, CDR1 is LGHNA and CDR2 is YNFKEQ. This clone was counted between two and nine times. Its cognate antigen is unknown. Points from the study as a whole: Peak circulating GvH clone levels tracked with early post-transplant HvG declines. Those patients showing graft-donor T cell macrochimerism displayed high graft-versus-host to host-versus-graft clonal ratios in allografts. Detected in recipient marrow were GvH clones, some of which were first observed in ileum or blood.

The genes are TRBV4-2 and TRBJ1-1, with D hard to call. The TCR comes from a human patient who received an intestinal transplant, so some T cells may come from the graft donor. The sample in question was PBMCs, obtained about 250 days after intestinal transplant. This CDR3 is CASSHPSLDTEAFF. CDR3 sequence (DNA): TGTGCCAGCAGCCATCCCTCCTTGGACACTGAAGCTTTCTTT.